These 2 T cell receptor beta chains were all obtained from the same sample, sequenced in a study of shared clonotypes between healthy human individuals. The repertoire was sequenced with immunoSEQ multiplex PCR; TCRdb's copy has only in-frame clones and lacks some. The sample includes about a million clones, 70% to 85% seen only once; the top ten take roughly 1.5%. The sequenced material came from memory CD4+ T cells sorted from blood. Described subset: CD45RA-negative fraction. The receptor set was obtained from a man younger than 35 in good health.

CDR3 in amino acids: CASSEYRVEQPQHF. CDR3 nucleotides: TGTGCCAGCAGTGAGTACAGGGTGGAACAGCCCCAGCATTTT. This chain uses TRBV2 with TRBJ1-5, with D perhaps matching TRBD1 (6 bases). The CDR3 loop spans 14 amino acids. With 3 bases removed from V and 7 bases from J, the gap between germline ends came to 13 bases. CDR1 and CDR2 from the germline V gene are SNHLY and FYNNEI.

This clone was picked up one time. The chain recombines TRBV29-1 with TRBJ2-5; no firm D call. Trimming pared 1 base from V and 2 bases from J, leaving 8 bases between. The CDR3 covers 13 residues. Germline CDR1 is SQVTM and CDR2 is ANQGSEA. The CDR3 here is CSVEVPSQETQYF. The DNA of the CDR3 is TGCAGCGTTGAAGTACCATCTCAAGAGACCCAGTACTTC.